These T cell receptor beta chains were read from a single sample in a study of regulatory dendritic cells for organ transplantation. Assay used: immunoSEQ multiplex PCR; TCRdb lists only in-frame clones, some missing. The table records 30,000 to 45,000 clones, around nine tenths of them present only once. Sequences were obtained from naive CD8+ T cells from blood. The receptor set was obtained from a human donor in good health. Each CDR3 is given with its conserved first and last residue. A D gene is named only where the DNA matches it firmly. For some rows the clone size is stated as once, few or many, or as a class when expanded; others skip it.

-,TRBV27,-,TRBJ2-7,CASSPGMAPSAYEQYF,TGTGCCAGCAGTCCAGGAATGGCACCATCCGCCTACGAGCAGTACTTC
-,TRBV7-9,TRBD1,TRBJ2-5,CASSLKGRGQETQYF,TGTGCCAGCAGCTTAAAAGGCAGGGGGCAAGAGACCCAGTACTTC
-,TRBV11-2,-,TRBJ1-1,CASSYQTGRTEAFF,TGTGCCAGCAGCTACCAGACAGGACGCACTGAAGCTTTCTTT
once,TRBV7-9,TRBD1,TRBJ1-2,CASSRPDRDYGYTF,TGTGCCAGCAGTCGACCGGACAGGGACTATGGCTACACCTTC
-,TRBV27,TRBD2,TRBJ2-7,CASRGGLGYEQYF,TGTGCCAGCAGGGGGGGGTTAGGGTACGAGCAGTACTTC
-,TRBV4-2,-,TRBJ2-3,CASSQDRTGRNPDTQYF,TGTGCCAGCAGCCAAGATCGAACAGGTAGAAACCCAGATACGCAGTATTTT
-,TRBV23-1,-,TRBJ1-4,CASSPTLGANEKLFF,TGCGCCAGCAGCCCGACTCTGGGAGCTAATGAAAAACTGTTTTTT
-,TRBV12-5,TRBD1,TRBJ2-1,CASGLERDRYFTKQFF,TGTGCTAGTGGTTTGGAACGGGACAGGTATTTTACAAAGCAGTTCTTC
-,TRBV25-1,-,TRBJ1-5,CASRNPLPRSNQPQHF,TGTGCCAGCAGGAACCCACTACCCAGGAGCAATCAGCCCCAGCATTTT
-,TRBV13,-,TRBJ1-1,CASSLQPGWVMNTEAFF,TGTGCCAGCAGCTTACAGCCAGGGTGGGTCATGAACACTGAAGCTTTCTTT
-,TRBV30,-,TRBJ1-3,CAWSSSGNTIYF,TGTGCCTGGAGTTCCTCTGGAAACACCATATATTTT
-,TRBV19,-,TRBJ1-1,CASSIDLDKNTEAFF,TGTGCCAGTAGTATAGACCTCGACAAAAACACTGAAGCTTTCTTT
-,TRBV2,-,TRBJ2-1,CASSSQRQGGYNEQFF,TGTGCCAGCAGTTCCCAGAGACAGGGAGGGTACAATGAGCAGTTCTTC
-,TRBV4-3,-,TRBJ2-1,CASSQLNEQFF,TGCGCCAGCAGCCAGCTCAATGAGCAGTTCTTC
-,TRBV21-1,-,TRBJ2-2,CASSSTGSPARELFF,TGTGCCAGCAGCTCGACAGGGAGCCCAGCGAGGGAGCTGTTTTTT
-,TRBV27,-,TRBJ2-1,CASSLLESGNEQFF,TGTGCCAGCAGTTTACTCGAGTCCGGCAATGAGCAGTTCTTC
-,TRBV7-9,-,TRBJ1-4,CASSRTSAAVEKLFF,TGTGCCAGCAGCCGCACCTCGGCTGCGGTTGAAAAACTGTTTTTT
-,TRBV2,TRBD1,TRBJ2-1,CAIRDRGHEQFF,TGTGCCATCCGGGACAGGGGCCATGAGCAGTTCTTC
once,TRBV9,TRBD1,TRBJ2-7,CASSVGGTAYEQYF,TGTGCCAGCAGCGTAGGAGGGACAGCTTACGAGCAGTACTTC
-,TRBV7-3,-,TRBJ2-1,CASSSSRRWRLYNEQFF,TGTGCCAGCAGCTCCTCCCGGAGATGGAGGCTTTACAATGAGCAGTTCTTC
-,TRBV27,-,TRBJ1-1,CASSLYDRGGAFF,TGTGCCAGCAGTTTATACGACAGAGGGGGAGCTTTCTTT
once,TRBV6-1,-,TRBJ2-4,CASGGEHRVGYIQYF,TGTGCCAGTGGTGGGGAGCACAGGGTCGGGTACATTCAGTACTTC
-,TRBV28,-,TRBJ1-4,CASGDEEKLFF,TGTGCCAGTGGGGACGAGGAAAAACTGTTTTTT
-,TRBV15,-,TRBJ2-5,CATSRTGSQETQYF,TGTGCCACCAGCAGAACAGGGTCCCAAGAGACCCAGTACTTC
-,TRBV28,-,TRBJ2-1,CASSLSRRDYNEQFF,TGTGCCAGCAGCCTTTCGCGACGCGATTACAATGAGCAGTTCTTC
-,TRBV7-2,-,TRBJ2-1,CASSFLTTTLNEQFF,TGTGCCAGCAGCTTCTTGACTACTACTCTAAATGAGCAGTTCTTC
once,TRBV13,TRBD2,TRBJ2-1,CASSEAGGAFRNEQFF,TGTGCCAGCTCCGAAGCGGGGGGGGCCTTCCGAAATGAGCAGTTCTTC
-,TRBV27,TRBD2,TRBJ2-1,CASSIWTSGINEQFF,TGTGCCAGCAGCATCTGGACTAGCGGGATAAATGAGCAGTTCTTC
-,TRBV27,-,TRBJ2-7,CASSSSTGYEQYF,-
-,TRBV13,-,TRBJ2-1,CASSSRREQFF,TGTGCCAGCAGCTCCCGGCGTGAGCAGTTCTTC
few,TRBV4-2,-,TRBJ2-2,CASSGSLIGELFF,TGTGCCAGCAGCGGATCTCTAATCGGGGAGCTGTTTTTT
-,TRBV5-5,-,TRBJ1-5,CASSLRGQGGQPQHF,TGTGCCAGCAGCTTGCGAGGGCAGGGTGGGCAGCCCCAGCATTTT
-,TRBV11-3,-,TRBJ2-3,CASSALAASTDTQYF,TGTGCCAGCAGCGCCTTAGCGGCTAGCACAGATACGCAGTATTTT
-,TRBV27,-,TRBJ1-2,CASSPSGTLGGYTF,TGTGCCAGCAGTCCATCCGGGACTCTGGGAGGCTACACCTTC
-,TRBV27,-,TRBJ2-7,CASRTGLFEQYF,TGTGCCAGCAGAACAGGTCTGTTCGAGCAGTACTTC
-,TRBV7-2,-,TRBJ1-1,CASRLGVLGRTEAFF,TGTGCCAGCAGGTTGGGGGTTCTGGGGAGAACTGAAGCTTTCTTT
-,TRBV27,-,TRBJ2-1,CASSLLLGSYNEQFF,TGTGCCAGCAGTCTTCTGTTGGGGTCCTACAATGAGCAGTTCTTC
-,TRBV19,TRBD1,TRBJ2-2,CASTNRRGTANTGELFF,TGTGCCAGTACTAACCGACGAGGGACAGCGAACACCGGGGAGCTGTTTTTT
-,TRBV15,-,TRBJ1-1,CATSTYRDFEAFF,TGTGCCACCAGCACATACAGGGATTTTGAAGCTTTCTTT
-,TRBV6-1,-,TRBJ1-2,CASGGPYGYTF,TGTGCCAGCGGGGGCCCCTATGGCTACACCTTC
-,TRBV6-5,-,TRBJ2-1,CASSYYRGSDEQFF,TGTGCCAGCAGTTACTATCGAGGGAGCGATGAGCAGTTCTTC
-,TRBV11-3,-,TRBJ2-7,CASSLGGSLEQYF,TGTGCCAGCAGCTTAGGAGGGTCTCTCGAGCAGTACTTC